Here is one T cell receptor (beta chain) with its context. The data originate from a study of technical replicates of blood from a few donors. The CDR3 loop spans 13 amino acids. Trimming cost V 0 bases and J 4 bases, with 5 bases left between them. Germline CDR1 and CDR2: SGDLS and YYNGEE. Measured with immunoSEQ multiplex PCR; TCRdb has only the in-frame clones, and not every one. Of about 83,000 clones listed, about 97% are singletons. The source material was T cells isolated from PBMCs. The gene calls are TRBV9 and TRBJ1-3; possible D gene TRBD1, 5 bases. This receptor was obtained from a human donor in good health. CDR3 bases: TGTGCCAGCAGCGTAGGGGGCGGAAACACCATATATTTT. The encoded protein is CASSVGGGNTIYF.